A selection of T cell receptor beta chains follows, all from one sample in a study of blood T cell repertoires in COVID-19. Sequencing was performed with immunoSEQ multiplex PCR; in TCRdb, only in-frame clones are kept and a portion is missing. The table shows 300,000 to 500,000 clones, with roughly 90% occurring only once. Sequences were obtained from PBMCs or T cells enriched from blood (not recorded which). All receptors come from a woman in her thirties or forties with acute COVID-19. The CDR3 runs from the conserved cysteine through the conserved F or W. The order of the fields is J gene, D gene, clone size, V gene, CDR3 protein, CDR3 DNA. A D gene is named only where the DNA matches it firmly. Rows give clone size only sometimes, using once, few, many, or a class for an expanded clone.

J: TRBJ2-7
D: TRBD2
size: -
V: TRBV3-1/TRBV3-2
CDR3: CASSPVVLAGGTYEQYF
DNA: TGTGCCAGCAGCCCTGTTGTGCTAGCGGGGGGGACCTACGAGCAGTACTTC

J: TRBJ1-1
D: -
size: -
V: TRBV5-1
CDR3: CASSEISGSVEAFF
DNA: TGCGCCAGCAGCGAAATATCAGGGTCGGTTGAAGCTTTCTTT

J: TRBJ1-2
D: TRBD1
size: -
V: TRBV2
CDR3: CASSEIKGAHHGYTF
DNA: TGTGCCAGCAGTGAAATTAAGGGGGCGCATCATGGCTACACCTTC

J: TRBJ2-7
D: -
size: -
V: TRBV6-5
CDR3: CASSYSIGHVSYEQYF
DNA: TGTGCCAGCAGTTACTCGATCGGTCATGTAAGCTACGAGCAGTACTTC

J: TRBJ2-7
D: -
size: once
V: TRBV14
CDR3: CASSYRVTYEQYF
DNA: TGTGCCAGCAGCTACAGGGTAACCTACGAGCAGTACTTC

J: TRBJ1-3
D: TRBD1
size: -
V: TRBV27
CDR3: CASSPLRDRGNTIYF
DNA: TGTGCCAGCAGTCCGCTCCGGGACAGAGGAAACACCATATATTTT

J: TRBJ1-1
D: -
size: -
V: TRBV12-5
CDR3: CASGTGYVEAFF
DNA: TGTGCTAGTGGCACAGGGTATGTGGAAGCTTTCTTT

J: TRBJ1-6
D: -
size: few
V: TRBV19
CDR3: CASSIAGNSPLHF
DNA: TGTGCCAGTAGTATAGCAGGGAATTCACCCCTCCACTTT

J: TRBJ2-3
D: -
size: -
V: TRBV3-1/TRBV3-2
CDR3: CASSQARADTQYF
DNA: TGTGCCAGCAGCCAAGCGAGAGCAGATACGCAGTATTTT

J: TRBJ1-1
D: TRBD1
size: -
V: TRBV19
CDR3: CASSPTDRGRTEAFF
DNA: TGTGCCAGTAGTCCTACCGACAGGGGGAGGACTGAAGCTTTCTTT

J: TRBJ1-5
D: -
size: -
V: TRBV3-1/TRBV3-2
CDR3: CASSQGRNQPQHF
DNA: TGTGCCAGCAGCCAAGGGAGAAATCAGCCCCAGCATTTT

J: TRBJ2-2
D: TRBD1
size: -
V: TRBV5-1
CDR3: CASSATGDTGELFF
DNA: TGCGCCAGCAGCGCGACAGGGGACACCGGGGAGCTGTTTTTT

J: TRBJ2-5
D: TRBD1
size: -
V: TRBV29-1
CDR3: CSVDRAETQYF
DNA: TGCAGCGTCGACAGGGCGGAGACCCAGTACTTC

J: TRBJ1-2
D: -
size: -
V: TRBV5-1
CDR3: CASSRLAQGVGGYTF
DNA: TGCGCCAGCAGCCGCTTGGCGCAGGGTGTGGGTGGCTACACCTTC